These 19 T cell receptor beta chains originate from one sample sequenced in a study of tumor-infiltrating lymphocytes in primary liver carcinoma. Unsorted whole blood supplied the blood RNA, and germline DNA was isolated too. Starting from 500 ng of total RNA, TCR beta cDNA was produced with a primer in the constant region. Three nested multiplex PCR rounds, a slightly modified ARM-PCR, produced the libraries for TCR beta. Two initial PCR rounds of about 10 cycles each paired TRBV1-TRBV30 forward primers with a C-beta reverse primer. A single record per CDR3 protein comes from TCRdb applying MiXCR to the multiplex PCR reads. The data show about 180,000 distinct CDR3 sequences, about 60% seen once. What was sequenced was peripheral blood. Receptors originate from a man in his forties or fifties with primary liver carcinoma and hepatitis B virus infection.

To note about this clonotype: The germline gene is not matched at one end of the junction; a read error may be the cause. The rearrangement uses TRBV11-2 and TRBJ2-1; 7 bases are a match to TRBD2. Germline V gives CDR1 SGHAT, CDR2 FQNNGV. CDR3 length: 15 residues. CDR3 coding DNA: TGTGCCAGCAGCCTTACGACTAGCAGCTACGATGAGCAGTTCTTC. It specifies CASSLTTSSYDEQFF.

This clonotype was observed once. At one boundary the junction diverges from the germline segment, which might be a read error. The V gene is TRBV6-1, the J gene TRBJ2-5; D remains unclear. The CDR3 consists of 13 residues. Germline V gene data show CDR1 as MNHNS and CDR2 as SASEGT. The CDR3 reads CASSEPSRESQYF. Written as DNA, the CDR3 is TGTGCCAGCAGTGAACCCTCGAGAGAGAGCCAGTACTTC.

This clonotype was detected once. The J gene is TRBJ2-2, the V gene TRBV28; TRBD1 or TRBD2 may be the D gene (6 bases each). Germline values: CDR1 MDHEN, CDR2 SYDVKM. The CDR3 has 15 residues. The germline V and J ends were trimmed by 6 bases and 5 bases, with 16 bases remaining between them. The CDR3 nucleotides are TGTGCCAGCAGCAGGAACAGGGCGGGGACCGGGGAGCTGTTTTTT. It yields the protein CASSRNRAGTGELFF.

The chain has TRBV13 and TRBJ1-1; 7 bases line up with TRBD1. This CDR3 is 13 amino acids long. The germline gives CDR1 PRHDT, CDR2 FYEKMQ (reference sequence). V was clipped by 5 bases and J by 5 bases; unmatched bases: 5. CDR3 residues: CASSHTQGTEAFF. CDR3 DNA: TGTGCCAGCAGCCACACACAGGGGACTGAAGCTTTCTTT.

This chain's CDR3 is CASNPRDPGQSKFYGYTF. The CDR3 nucleotides are TGTGCCAGCAACCCAAGGGACCCGGGACAGTCGAAATTCTATGGCTACACCTTC. The V gene is TRBV6-1, the J gene TRBJ1-2; the match to TRBD1 covers 7 bases. The length of the CDR3 is 18 residues. Germline V lookup: CDR1 MNHNS, CDR2 SASEGT. With 7 bases clipped from V and 4 bases from J, the junction kept 21 bases outside the gene matches.

This clonotype was observed a single time. The chain uses TRBV20-1 and TRBJ2-7; no clear D gene. This CDR3 is built from 14 residues. V lost 1 base to trimming and J lost 3 bases, with 13 bases between them. Germline V CDR1 and CDR2: DFQATT, SNEGSKA (reference sequence). CDR3: CSARGEREYYEQYF. CDR3 nucleotides: TGCAGTGCTAGAGGTGAGCGAGAATACTACGAGCAGTACTTC.

This clonotype was counted between two and nine times. The chain links TRBV6-5 to TRBJ2-2, with D possibly being TRBD2 (6 bases). V shed 4 bases and J shed 0 bases, with 9 bases lying between them. The length of the CDR3 is 15 residues. CDR1 MNHEY and CDR2 SVGAGI come from the germline V gene. In DNA form, the CDR3 reads TGTGCCAGCAGTTCCGGGGGAGCGAACACCGGGGAGCTGTTTTTT. Its protein product is CASSSGGANTGELFF.

This clonotype was seen a handful of times. This chain joins TRBV14 and TRBJ2-1; possibly TRBD1 for D (7 bases). The ends were cut back, 4 bases at V and 12 bases at J, with 25 bases in the middle. This CDR3 is 16 amino acids long. Germline V lookup: CDR1 SGHDN, CDR2 FVKESK. For the CDR3, the DNA is TGTGCCAGCAGCCGTTCTACAGGGGAGGCCTTAGCAGGGCAGTTCTTC. Its translation is CASSRSTGEALAGQFF.

This chain connects TRBV6-5 to TRBJ1-1; possible D gene TRBD1, 6 bases. The V and J ends lost 5 bases and 1 base respectively, with 11 bases between them. The germline V gene encodes CDR1 MNHEY and CDR2 SVGAGI. The CDR3 loop spans 14 amino acids. CDR3 sequence (DNA): TGTGCCAGCAGTCTTTCGACAGGGAACACTGAAGCTTTCTTT. It is translated as CASSLSTGNTEAFF.

This clonotype showed up just a few times. V usage is TRBV28 and J usage is TRBJ2-5; 9 nucleotides match TRBD1. In germline, CDR1 is MDHEN, CDR2 SYDVKM. This CDR3 is 15 amino acids long. Germline trimming cut 7 bases from V and 3 bases from J; bases unmatched to any gene: 9. CDR3 coding DNA: TGTGCCAGCAACCTGAGGGGGACAGGGAAAGAGACCCAGTACTTC. Translated: CASNLRGTGKETQYF.

In its sample, this clonotype was seen a few times. DNA for the CDR3: TGTGCCAGCAGTTACGAAGGGGGGAGGGGAGAGACCCAGTACTTC. Amino acids: CASSYEGGRGETQYF. The V and J genes are TRBV6-5 and TRBJ2-5; D might be TRBD2 (7 bases). The CDR3 loop spans 15 amino acids. Per germline, CDR1 MNHEY and CDR2 SVGAGI. The V and J ends lost 2 bases and 4 bases respectively, with 14 bases between them.

The V call is TRBV11-2, the J call TRBJ2-3; D ambiguous. V lost 4 bases to trimming and J lost 8 bases, with 7 bases between them. Germline assignment: CDR1 SGHAT and CDR2 FQNNGV. The CDR3 runs 11 residues. In DNA form, the CDR3 reads TGTGCCAGCAGCTCATCAGGTACGCAGTATTTT. Amino acids: CASSSSGTQYF.

The V call is TRBV10-1, the J call TRBJ2-1; TRBD2 might be the D (6 bases). The V end lost 0 bases, the J end lost 3 bases, and 18 bases lay between the germline ends. Germline V lookup: CDR1 WNHNN, CDR2 SYGVQD (reference sequence). The CDR3 has 18 amino acids. Written as DNA, the CDR3 is TGCGCCAGCAGTGAGTCGATATCGGTCGGGAGTGTCTACAATGAGCAGTTCTTC. Translating gives CASSESISVGSVYNEQFF.

This clonotype was counted only a few times. The V and J genes are TRBV14 and TRBJ2-7; TRBD2 aligns across 13 bases. The CDR3 contains 17 residues. Germline V lookup: CDR1 SGHDN, CDR2 FVKESK. J gave up 2 bases and V 2 bases, and 6 bases lay outside the gene matches. As DNA, the CDR3 is TGTGCCAGCAGCCAACGGACTAGCGGGAGAGGAGCCTACGAGCAGTACTTC. Translation gives CASSQRTSGRGAYEQYF.

This clonotype came up a few times. An end of the junction differs from the germline gene, which may be a read error. The V gene is TRBV6-6, the J gene TRBJ1-1; D unclear. Germline V gene lookup returns CDR1 MNHNY and CDR2 SVGAGI (reference sequence). The CDR3 is 12 residues long. CDR3 coding DNA: TGTGGCAGCAGTTACGTGGAAACTGAAGCTTTCTTT. It specifies CGSSYVETEAFF.

As for this clonotype: This may come from a read error, since a much larger clone is one base off. The chain combines TRBV12-3 or TRBV12-4 with TRBJ2-5, with D perhaps TRBD1 (5 bases). V lost 4 bases and J lost 5, with 11 bases in between. The CDR3 sequence is 13 residues long. CDR3 coding DNA: TGTGCCAGCAGTTCTCAGGGAACGGAGACCCAGTACTTC. This gives the protein CASSSQGTETQYF.

The sample holds a few counts of this clonotype. The chain links TRBV5-6 to TRBJ1-1; maybe TRBD1 (5 bases). V lost 0 bases and J lost 1, with 7 bases in between. The CDR3 loop spans 14 amino acids. Germline V gives CDR1 SGHDT, CDR2 YYEEEE. The CDR3 spells CASSLGQRNTEAFF. CDR3 in DNA: TGTGCCAGCAGCTTGGGACAGAGGAACACTGAAGCTTTCTTT.

This clonotype has just a few counts. This chain joins TRBV6-5 and TRBJ2-1; no clear D gene. The CDR3 sequence is 16 residues long. The V gene lost 2 bases and the J gene lost 0 bases, with 11 bases spanning the gap. The germline CDR1 and CDR2 sequences are MNHEY and SVGAGI. The CDR3 loop reads CASSYGRASSYNEQFF. In nucleotides, the CDR3 is TGTGCCAGCAGTTACGGCCGTGCAAGCTCCTACAATGAGCAGTTCTTC.

The chain couples TRBV7-9 to TRBJ2-1; 11 bases are a match to TRBD2. The germline V gene has CDR1 SEHNR and CDR2 FQNEAQ (reference sequence). The CDR3 is 17 residues long. V lost 1 base and J lost 8; bases outside the gene matches: 10. The chain's CDR3 is CASSLGATSGIGHEQFF. The DNA of the CDR3 is TGTGCCAGCAGCTTAGGGGCGACTAGCGGGATTGGGCATGAGCAGTTCTTC.